This T cell receptor (beta chain) was obtained from a study of blood T cell repertoires in COVID-19. On the study more broadly: Samples representing acute and convalescent COVID-19 were sourced from the United States, Italy and Spain. The cDNA or gDNA used as material had been derived from T cells, B-cell-depleted T cells, or PBMCs.

CDR1 is MNHNY, CDR2 SVGAGI, per germline (reference sequence). The CDR3 runs to 12 residues. Trimming took 2 bases from V and 8 from J, leaving 7 bases between them. Under the authors' procedure: Counts of nucleated cells, estimated from reference gene primer amplification, were obtained. The data were produced by immunoSEQ multiplex PCR, yet TCRdb's version contains in-frame clones alone and is incomplete. That table supplies the V and J calls and clone size; D and trimming were determined from the DNA. The table has about 240,000 clones, roughly four fifths seen once. The chain carries TRBV6-6 and TRBJ2-1; D is unresolved. The sequenced sample consisted of peripheral blood. The sequence derives from a woman of 80 years or more with acute or convalescent COVID-19. CDR3 residues: CASSYRFDEQFF. DNA of the CDR3: TGTGCCAGCAGTTACCGGTTTGATGAGCAGTTCTTC.